This T cell receptor beta chain was sequenced during a study of early T cells in non-severe SARS-CoV-2 infection. Unique molecular identifiers were attached to individual cDNA molecules. TCRdb independently ran MiXCR on the 5' RACE reads; one entry per CDR3 protein. The sample gives around 50,000 distinct CDR3 sequences, about 10% of which show up once; about 8.3% is in the top ten. Trimming pared 0 bases from V and 2 bases from J, leaving 7 bases between. The germline V gene has CDR1 LNHNV and CDR2 YYDKDF (reference sequence). This CDR3 has 14 amino acids. The genes are TRBV15 and TRBJ1-2; a possible D gene is TRBD1 (6 bases). The sequencing sample was made of whole blood. This TCR was sampled from an adult who was a healthcare worker with PCR-confirmed SARS-CoV-2 infection or an uninfected control (not recorded which). In DNA form, the CDR3 reads TGTGCCACCAGCAGAGACAGGGGAAACTATGGCTACACCTTC. Translated: CATSRDRGNYGYTF.